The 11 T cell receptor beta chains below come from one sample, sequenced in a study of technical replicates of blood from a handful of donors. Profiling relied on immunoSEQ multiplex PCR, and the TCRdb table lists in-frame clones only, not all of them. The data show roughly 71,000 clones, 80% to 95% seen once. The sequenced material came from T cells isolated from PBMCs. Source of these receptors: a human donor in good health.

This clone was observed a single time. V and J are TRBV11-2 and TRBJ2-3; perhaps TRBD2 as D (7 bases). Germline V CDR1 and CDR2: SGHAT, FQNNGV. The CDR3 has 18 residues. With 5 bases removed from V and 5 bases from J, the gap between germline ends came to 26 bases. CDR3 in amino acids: CASSRTRGLAATGDTQYF. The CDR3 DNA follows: TGTGCCAGCAGCCGAACTCGGGGGCTAGCGGCAACGGGAGATACGCAGTATTTT.

The CDR3 protein is CSVASWESYNEQFF. For the CDR3, the DNA is TGCAGCGTAGCAAGCTGGGAGAGCTACAATGAGCAGTTCTTC. The V call is TRBV29-1, the J call TRBJ2-1; possible D gene TRBD2, 5 bases. Germline values: CDR1 SQVTM, CDR2 ANQGSEA. The CDR3 has 14 residues. Trimming shortened V by 6 bases and J by 3 bases, and 15 bases separated the two germline ends.

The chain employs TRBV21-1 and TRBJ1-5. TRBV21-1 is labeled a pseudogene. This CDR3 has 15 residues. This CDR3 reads CASTWSRDSNQPQHF. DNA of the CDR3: TGTGCCAGCACCTGGTCTAGAGATAGCAATCAGCCCCAGCATTTT.

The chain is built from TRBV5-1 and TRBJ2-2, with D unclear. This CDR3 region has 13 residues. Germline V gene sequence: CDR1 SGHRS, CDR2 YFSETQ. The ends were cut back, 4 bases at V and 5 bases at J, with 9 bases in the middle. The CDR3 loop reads CASSPDITGELFF. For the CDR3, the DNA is TGCGCCAGCAGCCCTGACATAACCGGGGAGCTGTTTTTT.

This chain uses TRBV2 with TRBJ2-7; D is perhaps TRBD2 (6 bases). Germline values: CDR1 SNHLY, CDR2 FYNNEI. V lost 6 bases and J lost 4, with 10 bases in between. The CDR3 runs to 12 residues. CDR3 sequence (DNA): TGTGCCAGCAGATGGACTAAATACGAGCAGTACTTC. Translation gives CASRWTKYEQYF.

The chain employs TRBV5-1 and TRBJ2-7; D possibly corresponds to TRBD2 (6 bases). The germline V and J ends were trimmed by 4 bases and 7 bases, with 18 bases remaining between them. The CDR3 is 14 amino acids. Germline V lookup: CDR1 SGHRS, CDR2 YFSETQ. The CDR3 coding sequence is TGCGCCAGCAGCGACAAATCGGACTACGGGGAGCAGTACTTC. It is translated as CASSDKSDYGEQYF.

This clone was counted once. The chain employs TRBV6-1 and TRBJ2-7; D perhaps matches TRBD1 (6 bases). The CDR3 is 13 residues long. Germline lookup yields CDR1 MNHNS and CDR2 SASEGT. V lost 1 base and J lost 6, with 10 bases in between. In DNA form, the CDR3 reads TGTGCCAGCAGTGAAGGGGGGCACCGCGAGCAGTACTTC. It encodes CASSEGGHREQYF.

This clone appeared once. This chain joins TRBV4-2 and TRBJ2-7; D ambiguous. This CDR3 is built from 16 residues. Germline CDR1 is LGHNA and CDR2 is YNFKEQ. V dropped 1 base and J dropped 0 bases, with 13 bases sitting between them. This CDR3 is CASSQVIYRSSYEQYF. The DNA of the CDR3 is TGTGCCAGCAGCCAAGTAATTTACAGAAGCTCCTACGAGCAGTACTTC.

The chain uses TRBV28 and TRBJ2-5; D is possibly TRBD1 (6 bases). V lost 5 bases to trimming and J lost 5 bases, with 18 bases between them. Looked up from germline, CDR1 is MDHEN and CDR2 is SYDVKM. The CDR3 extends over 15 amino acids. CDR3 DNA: TGTGCCAGCAGTCTCCTACAGGGCATCGGGGAGACCCAGTACTTC. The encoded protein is CASSLLQGIGETQYF. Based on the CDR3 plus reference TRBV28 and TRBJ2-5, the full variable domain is DVKVTQSSRYLVKRTGEKVFLECVQDMDHENMFWYRQDPGLGLRLIYFSYDVKMKEKGDIPEGYSVSREKKERFSLILESASTNQTSMYLCASSLLQGIGETQYFGPGTRLLVL.

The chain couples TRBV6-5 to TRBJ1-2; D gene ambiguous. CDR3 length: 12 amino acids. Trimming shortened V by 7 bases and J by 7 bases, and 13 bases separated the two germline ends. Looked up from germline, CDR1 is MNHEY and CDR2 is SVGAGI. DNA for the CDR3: TGTGCCAGCACCCACCCGGGTGGTGGCTACACCTTC. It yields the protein CASTHPGGGYTF.

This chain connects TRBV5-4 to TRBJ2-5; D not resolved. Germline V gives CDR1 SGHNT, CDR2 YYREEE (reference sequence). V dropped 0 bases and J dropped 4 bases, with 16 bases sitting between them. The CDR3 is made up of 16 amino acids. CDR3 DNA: TGTGCCAGCAGCTTGGATAATACGGAACTACTAGAGACCCAGTACTTC. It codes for CASSLDNTELLETQYF.